The 3 T cell receptor beta chains listed next were all sequenced from one sample in a study of early T cells in non-severe SARS-CoV-2 infection. MiXCR, applied by TCRdb to the 5' RACE reads, yields one record per CDR3 protein. The data show 50,000 to 60,000 distinct CDR3 sequences, approximately 7.7% seen once. Source material: whole blood. The receptors shown here come from an adult who was a healthcare worker with PCR-confirmed SARS-CoV-2 infection or an uninfected control (not recorded which).

This clonotype was counted many times. J is TRBJ1-1 and V is TRBV6-6, with 8 bases fitting TRBD1. J gave up 8 bases and V 2 bases, and 7 bases lay outside the gene matches. CDR1 is MNHNY, CDR2 SVGAGI, per germline (reference sequence). The CDR3 sequence is 14 residues long. CDR3 DNA sequence: TGTGCCAGCAGTTACGCTGGACAGGGTGAAGAAGCTTTCTTT. Translation gives CASSYAGQGEEAFF.

This clonotype was seen ten or more times. The chain has TRBV19 and TRBJ2-1, with a possible D match to TRBD2 (6 bases). Deletions cut 7 bases from V and 9 bases from J, with 22 bases between. The CDR3 has 15 amino acids. The germline CDR1 and CDR2 sequences are LNHDA and SQIVND (reference sequence). The chain's CDR3 is CASMSSGLPSSEQFF. CDR3 coding DNA: TGTGCCAGTATGTCCTCCGGACTACCATCGTCTGAGCAGTTCTTC. The entire variable domain, with the rest obtained from reference TRBV19 and TRBJ2-1, is as follows: DGGITQSPKYLFRKEGQNVTLSCEQNLNHDAMYWYRQDPGQGLRLIYYSQIVNDFQKGDIAEGYSVSREKKESFPLTVTSAQKNPTAFYLCASMSSGLPSSEQFFGPGTRLTVL.

The table lists this clonotype with a few counts. V and J are TRBV27 and TRBJ2-6, with 10 bases aligning to TRBD1. Looked up from germline, CDR1 is MNHEY and CDR2 is SMNVEV (reference sequence). V was clipped by 2 bases and J by 1 base; unmatched bases: 2. CDR3 length: 17 residues. CDR3: CASSLGTGVSGANVLTF. CDR3 nucleotide sequence: TGTGCCAGCAGTTTAGGGACAGGGGTTTCTGGGGCCAACGTCCTGACTTTC.